This T cell receptor beta chain came from a study of CD8 T cells in ankylosing spondylitis. The study, taken as a whole, reports: Blood of patients with ankylosing spondylitis appeared to be characterized by a TCR beta motif of about eight highly homologous variants. Enrichment of disease-linked clones was reportedly significant in matched ankylosing spondylitis synovial fluid.

Germline CDR1 and CDR2: DFQATT and SNEGSKA (reference sequence). This CDR3 region has 13 residues. Trimming took off 4 bases at V and 1 base at J, with 9 bases between the two ends. TCRdb re-analysed the 5' RACE reads in MiXCR, keeping a single row per CDR3 protein. The sample has around 280,000 distinct CDR3 sequences, roughly 20% seen once. In the case of this clonotype: Its cognate antigen is unknown.

This clonotype was sampled from a male donor with ankylosing spondylitis or in good health (not recorded which). Sequencing was carried out using blood, either unsorted or a sorted T cell fraction (not recorded which). The rearrangement joins TRBV20-1 to TRBJ2-3; no clear D gene. CDR3 sequence: CSATGGGTDTQYF. CDR3 bases: TGCAGTGCTACTGGCGGAGGCACAGATACGCAGTATTTT.